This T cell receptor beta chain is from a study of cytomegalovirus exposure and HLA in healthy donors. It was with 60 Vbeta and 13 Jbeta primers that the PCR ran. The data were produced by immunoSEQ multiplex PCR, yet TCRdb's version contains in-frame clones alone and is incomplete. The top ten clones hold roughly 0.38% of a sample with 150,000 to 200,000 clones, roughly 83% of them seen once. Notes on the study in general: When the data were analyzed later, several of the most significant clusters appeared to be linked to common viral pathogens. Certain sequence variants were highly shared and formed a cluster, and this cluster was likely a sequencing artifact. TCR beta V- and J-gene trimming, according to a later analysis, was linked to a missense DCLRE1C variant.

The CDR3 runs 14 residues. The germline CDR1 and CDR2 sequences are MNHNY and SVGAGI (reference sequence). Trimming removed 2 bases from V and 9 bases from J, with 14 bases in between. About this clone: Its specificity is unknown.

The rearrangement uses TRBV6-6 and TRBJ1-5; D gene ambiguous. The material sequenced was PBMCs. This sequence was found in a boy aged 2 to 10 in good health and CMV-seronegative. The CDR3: CASSYEQLRSPQHF. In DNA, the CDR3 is TGTGCCAGCAGTTACGAACAGTTAAGATCGCCCCAGCATTTT.